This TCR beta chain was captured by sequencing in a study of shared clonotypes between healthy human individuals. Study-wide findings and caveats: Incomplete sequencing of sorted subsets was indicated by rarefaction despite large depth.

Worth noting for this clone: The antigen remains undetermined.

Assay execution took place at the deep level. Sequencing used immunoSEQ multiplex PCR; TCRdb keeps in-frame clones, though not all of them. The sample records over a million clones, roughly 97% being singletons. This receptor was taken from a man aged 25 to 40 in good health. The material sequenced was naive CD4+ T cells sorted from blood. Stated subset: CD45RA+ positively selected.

DNA of the CDR3: TGTGCCAGCAGCTTAGGCGGAGCGGGAAGTGGTGAGCAGTTCTTC. Protein sequence: CASSLGGAGSGEQFF. The J gene is TRBJ2-1, the V gene TRBV7-6, with TRBD2 identical over 7 bases. The length of the CDR3 is 15 residues. Unmatched junction bases numbered 9, after V lost 1 base and J lost 9 bases. Looked up from germline, CDR1 is SGHVS and CDR2 is FNYEAQ. Using reference TRBV7-6 and TRBJ2-1 for the parts outside the CDR3, the full variable domain is GAGVSQSPRYKVTKRGQDVALRCDPISGHVSLYWYRQALGQGPEFLTYFNYEAQQDKSGLPNDRFSAERPEGSISTLTIQRTEQRDSAMYRCASSLGGAGSGEQFFGPGTRLTVL.